This T cell receptor (beta chain) came from a study of T cell responses to AZD1222 COVID-19 vaccine. The study, taken as a whole, reports: Most donors were white British, females outnumbered males, and clonal diversity was possibly underestimated.

Using immunoSEQ multiplex PCR, the repertoire was profiled, and TCRdb retains in-frame clones only, with some absent. The sample gives some 190,000 clones, approximately 90% of which show up once; 1.5% to 2% is in the top ten. The CDR3 sequence is 13 residues long. V lost 1 base and J lost 3, with 6 bases in between. The V gene's germline CDR1 is SGHVS and CDR2 FQNEAQ. This clone has just a few counts. Its antigen is currently unknown. The receptor's source is an adult who received the AZD1222 COVID-19 vaccine. The J gene is TRBJ1-1, the V gene TRBV7-8; no firm D call. Source: peripheral blood, taken 28 days after the second AZD1222 dose. As DNA, the CDR3 is TGTGCCAGCAGCTTAGAGTCCCACACTGAAGCTTTCTTT. Translating gives CASSLESHTEAFF. The full variable domain, its missing parts supplied by reference TRBV7-8 and TRBJ1-1, is GAGVSQSPRYKVAKRGQDVALRCDPISGHVSLFWYQQALGQGPEFLTYFQNEAQLDKSGLPSDRFFAERPEGSVSTLKIQRTQQEDSAVYLCASSLESHTEAFFGQGTRLTVV.